This note documents a single T cell receptor beta chain sequence. The antigen remains undetermined. This record belongs to a study of cytomegalovirus exposure and HLA in healthy donors. The PCR employed 60 Vbeta primers together with 13 Jbeta primers. This table comes from immunoSEQ multiplex PCR, and its TCRdb copy is limited to in-frame clones, with some not included. Here the sample spans 53,000 or so clones, 65% to 75% being singletons. Study-wide points: Presence/absence analyses supposed approximately even sequencing depth among donors.

The specimen was PBMCs. This clonotype was sampled from a man aged 25-40 years in good health and CMV-seropositive.

CDR3 coding DNA: TGTGCCAGCTCACGCACAGGGGAGAACACCGGGGAGCTGTTTTTT. As protein: CASSRTGENTGELFF. The J gene is TRBJ2-2, the V gene TRBV18; 7 bases are a match to TRBD1. V gave up 4 bases and J gave up 1 base; unmatched junction bases: 3. Germline V gene lookup returns CDR1 KGHSH and CDR2 LQKENI. This CDR3 has 15 amino acids.